Shown below are 26 T cell receptor beta chains from a single sample sequenced in a study of PD-1 blockade in classical Hodgkin lymphoma. Every patient relapsed after autologous stem cell transplantation, and brentuximab vedotin exposure varied. Produced via immunoSEQ multiplex PCR; TCRdb's table is partial and in-frame only. This sample has 30,000 to 45,000 clones, with about 90% found just once. The sample here was peripheral blood mononuclear cells (PBMCs), taken before the second cycle of nivolumab. These receptors were collected from a human donor with classical Hodgkin lymphoma.

Only a few counts were recorded for this clone. The rearrangement uses TRBV5-1 and TRBJ1-1, with D perhaps TRBD1 (5 bases). Germline CDR1 SGHRS, CDR2 YFSETQ. CDR3 length: 17 amino acids. The V end was cut by 6 bases, the J end by 3 bases, with 24 bases between. The CDR3 sequence: CASNRPQTGGGYTEAFF. In DNA form, the CDR3 reads TGCGCCAGCAATAGACCTCAAACCGGGGGAGGTTACACTGAAGCTTTCTTT.

Comments on this clone: One end of the junction does not line up with germline, which may come from a read error. The chain has TRBV7-7 and TRBJ2-7; 7 bases align to TRBD1. The CDR3 runs 13 residues. Per germline, CDR1 SSHAT and CDR2 FNYEAQ (reference sequence). The CDR3 reads CASSRDRAYEQYF. The CDR3 DNA is TGTGCTAGCAGCCGGGACAGAGCCTACGAGCAGTACTTC.

This clone was seen a few times. This chain links TRBV11-3 with TRBJ2-7; TRBD1 aligns across 9 bases. In germline, CDR1 is SGHNT, CDR2 YENEEA. The CDR3 is 16 residues long. After removal of 1 base from V and 2 bases from J, the junction contained 6 bases not matched to a gene. Here the CDR3 reads CASSLAFGQGPYEQYF. The CDR3 region has the DNA TGTGCCAGCAGCTTAGCCTTTGGACAGGGGCCCTACGAGCAGTACTTC.

This chain links TRBV5-4 with TRBJ2-4, with 7 bases that match TRBD2. The CDR3 runs to 15 residues. CDR1 SGHNT and CDR2 YYREEE come from the germline V gene (reference sequence). Unmatched junction bases numbered 8, after V lost 3 bases and J lost 5 bases. CDR3 in amino acids: CASSSGLVSQNIQYF. CDR3 bases: TGTGCCAGCAGCTCCGGACTAGTTTCCCAAAACATTCAGTACTTC.

The chain uses TRBV25-1 and TRBJ2-2; TRBD1 matches at 10 bases. Germline lookup yields CDR1 MGHDK and CDR2 SYGVNS. This CDR3 has 13 amino acids. Trimming at V came to 7 bases and at J to 6 bases, leaving 2 bases not matched to a gene. CDR3 coding DNA: TGTGCCAGCACCGGACAGGGGGCCGGGGAGCTGTTTTTT. This codes for CASTGQGAGELFF.

The genes are TRBV5-1 and TRBJ2-1; weak D call: TRBD2 (6 bases). V lost 3 bases and J lost 3, with 10 bases in between. The CDR3 extends over 14 amino acids. The germline gives CDR1 SGHRS, CDR2 YFSETQ. For the CDR3, the DNA is TGCGCCAGCAGCTCCTCTAGCGACTACAATGAGCAGTTCTTC. Translation: CASSSSSDYNEQFF.

The CDR3 protein is CASSSFRAENSYEQYF. CDR3 DNA sequence: TGTGCCAGCAGCTCATTCAGGGCCGAGAACTCCTACGAGCAGTACTTC. The V and J genes are TRBV7-6 and TRBJ2-7, with D maybe TRBD1 (5 bases). The CDR3 runs to 16 residues. V gave up 4 bases and J gave up 0 bases, with 16 bases separating them. Germline values: CDR1 SGHVS, CDR2 FNYEAQ. The full variable domain, completed using reference TRBV7-6 and TRBJ2-7, is GAGVSQSPRYKVTKRGQDVALRCDPISGHVSLYWYRQALGQGPEFLTYFNYEAQQDKSGLPNDRFSAERPEGSISTLTIQRTEQRDSAMYRCASSSFRAENSYEQYFGPGTRLTVT.

This chain joins TRBV4-1 and TRBJ1-1; tentatively, D is TRBD1 (6 bases). The CDR3 runs to 18 residues. In germline, CDR1 is MGHRA, CDR2 YSYEKL. V shed 2 bases and J shed 5 bases, with 24 bases lying between them. The CDR3 DNA sequence: TGCGCCAGCAGCCAATTGCCTCAAGGTTACAGGGTGATTACTGAAGCTTTCTTT. This codes for CASSQLPQGYRVITEAFF.

The rearrangement links TRBV7-9 to TRBJ1-4; unclear D gene. CDR3 length equals 15 residues. Germline V gives CDR1 SEHNR, CDR2 FQNEAQ (reference sequence). V was cut by 1 base and J by 0 bases, with 6 bases left in between. CDR3 sequence: CASSLGVTTNEKLFF. The DNA for the CDR3 is TGTGCCAGCAGCTTAGGGGTCACAACTAATGAAAAACTGTTTTTT. Together with reference TRBV7-9 and TRBJ1-4, the CDR3 gives the full variable domain: DTGVSQNPRHKITKRGQNVTFRCDPISEHNRLYWYRQTLGQGPEFLTYFQNEAQLEKSRLLSDRFSAERPKGSFSTLEIQRTEQGDSAMYLCASSLGVTTNEKLFFGSGTQLSVL.

In its sample, this clone was seen once. The genes are TRBV11-1 and TRBJ2-5, with TRBD2 matching over 16 bases. This CDR3 comprises 17 residues. Germline CDR1 SGHAT, CDR2 FQDESV (reference sequence). V lost 5 bases and J lost 3; bases outside the gene matches: 6. The DNA for the CDR3 is TGTGCCAGCAGCGTGGGACTAGCGGGAGGGGTGAAAGAGACCCAGTACTTC. This translates into CASSVGLAGGVKETQYF.

Turning to this clone: The junction shows a germline mismatch at one end, possibly a read error. The genes are TRBV5-4 and TRBJ1-3, with a tentative D call TRBD1 (6 bases). CDR1 and CDR2 (germline): SGHNT, YYREEE (reference sequence). The CDR3 is 14 residues long. CDR3 residues: CASSLQGPGNTIYF. DNA for the CDR3: TGTGCCAGCAGCTTGCAGGGGCCTGGGAACACCATATATTTT.

This chain joins TRBV4-1 and TRBJ1-4, with a tentative D call TRBD1 (6 bases). V shed 3 bases and J shed 3 bases, with 14 bases lying between them. CDR1 and CDR2 (germline): MGHRA, YSYEKL. The CDR3 spans 16 residues. CDR3 DNA: TGCGCCAGCAGCCAGGCAGCGGGGGGCCCTAATGAAAAACTGTTTTTT. This gives the protein CASSQAAGGPNEKLFF.

The V call is TRBV5-1, the J call TRBJ2-7, with a weak D call TRBD1 (6 bases). This CDR3 has 15 residues. V was clipped by 4 bases and J by 5 bases, with 19 bases between them. Germline lookup yields CDR1 SGHRS and CDR2 YFSETQ. The CDR3 DNA follows: TGCGCCAGCAGCAGGACACAGGGCACACCCAACGAGCAGTACTTC. This sequence encodes CASSRTQGTPNEQYF.

The CDR3 nucleotides are TGTGCCAGCAGCCAAAAGGGGACAGTTTATAATTCACCCCTCCACTTT. Translation: CASSQKGTVYNSPLHF. The chain employs TRBV14 and TRBJ1-6, with 7 positions matching TRBD1. Germline-derived CDR1 and CDR2 are SGHDN and FVKESK. Germline trimming cut 2 bases from V and 4 bases from J; bases unmatched to any gene: 5. The CDR3 contains 16 residues.

The rearrangement joins TRBV5-1 to TRBJ2-7, with 9 bases matching TRBD1. In germline, CDR1 is SGHRS, CDR2 YFSETQ. V gave up 5 bases and J gave up 0 bases; unmatched junction bases: 6. This CDR3 is 15 amino acids long. The CDR3 protein is CASSPDRGISYEQYF. CDR3 bases: TGCGCCAGCAGTCCGGACAGGGGCATCTCCTACGAGCAGTACTTC.

The chain has TRBV14 and TRBJ2-5; 10 bases match TRBD2. This CDR3 has 17 amino acids. Germline V gene lookup returns CDR1 SGHDN and CDR2 FVKESK. V gave up 2 bases and J gave up 4 bases; unmatched junction bases: 10. The CDR3 DNA reads TGTGCCAGCAGCCAAAAAGGTCTAGCGGGAGTCGGAGAGACCCAGTACTTC. Encoded protein: CASSQKGLAGVGETQYF.

The J gene is TRBJ2-7, the V gene TRBV28; D is perhaps TRBD2 (6 bases). Germline V CDR1 and CDR2: MDHEN, SYDVKM. The CDR3 loop spans 14 amino acids. V lost 10 bases and J 1 base, leaving 17 bases between the germline ends. This chain's CDR3 is CATAGPQASYEQYF. In nucleotides, the CDR3 is TGTGCCACCGCGGGACCGCAGGCTTCCTACGAGCAGTACTTC.

V is TRBV6-1 and J is TRBJ2-7; the D call may be TRBD1 or TRBD2 (5 bases each). This CDR3 has 14 amino acids. The germline gives CDR1 MNHNS, CDR2 SASEGT. Trimming removed 6 bases at V and 2 bases at J, with 14 bases between. The CDR3 DNA sequence: TGTGCCAGCAGCAAGCCGGGACGGCCCTACGAGCAGTACTTC. It translates to CASSKPGRPYEQYF.

About this clone: The identical CDR3 is also encoded by other nucleotide sequences in the sample. The chain employs TRBV5-1 and TRBJ2-1, with 8 bases fitting TRBD2. There are 15 residues in the CDR3. Germline CDR1 reads SGHRS; CDR2 reads YFSETQ. J was trimmed by 6 bases and V by 0 bases; bases with no gene match: 5. The CDR3: CASSLGLAGLNEQFF. As DNA, the CDR3 is TGCGCCAGCAGCTTGGGTCTAGCGGGCCTCAATGAGCAGTTCTTC.

The chain couples TRBV9 to TRBJ2-1, with TRBD2 matching over 8 bases. The CDR3 length is 15 residues. Germline V gene sequence: CDR1 SGDLS, CDR2 YYNGEE. Trimming took 0 bases from V and 2 from J; bases not matched to a gene: 1. CDR3 DNA sequence: TGTGCCAGCAGCGTAGCCGGGAGGGCCTACAATGAGCAGTTCTTC. This gives the protein CASSVAGRAYNEQFF. Supplemented by reference TRBV9 and TRBJ2-1, the full variable domain reads DSGVTQTPKHLITATGQRVTLRCSPRSGDLSVYWYQQSLDQGLQFLIQYYNGEERAKGNILERFSAQQFPDLHSELNLSSLELGDSALYFCASSVAGRAYNEQFFGPGTRLTVL.

The chain recombines TRBV29-1 with TRBJ1-2; D is unresolved. Trimming removed 6 bases at V and 4 bases at J, with 18 bases between. This CDR3 contains 14 residues. Germline CDR1 SQVTM, CDR2 ANQGSEA. In nucleotides, the CDR3 is TGCAGCGTAGCCCCTCAGGACCGCCCCTATGGCTACACCTTC. Its protein product is CSVAPQDRPYGYTF.

The rearrangement links TRBV4-1 to TRBJ2-7; TRBD1 is a possible D gene (5 bases). Between the trimmed V and J ends, which lost 8 bases and 2 bases, there was a span of 13 bases. CDR1 is MGHRA and CDR2 is YSYEKL in the germline V gene. The CDR3 is 13 residues long. The CDR3 loop reads CASGKTDTYEQYF. In DNA form, the CDR3 reads TGCGCCAGCGGAAAGACAGATACCTACGAGCAGTACTTC.

Sample share makes this clone medium-sized (0.01 to 0.1%). The rearrangement uses TRBV30 and TRBJ1-1; D is unresolved. Germline lookup yields CDR1 GTSNPN and CDR2 SVGIG (reference sequence). Trimming took 0 bases from V and 0 from J, leaving 5 bases between them. CDR3 length: 13 residues. This chain's CDR3 is CAWSVEVNTEAFF. CDR3 bases: TGTGCCTGGAGTGTGGAAGTGAACACTGAAGCTTTCTTT.

The gene calls are TRBV18 and TRBJ1-2; D is unclear. Germline V gene lookup returns CDR1 KGHSH and CDR2 LQKENI. V was cut by 2 bases and J by 2 bases, with 15 bases left in between. This CDR3 is 16 amino acids long. In nucleotides, the CDR3 is TGTGCCAGCTCACCAAGTGTAACCGCTACCAACTATGGCTACACCTTC. Encoded protein: CASSPSVTATNYGYTF.

The rearrangement joins TRBV5-1 to TRBJ2-1; TRBD2 aligns across 8 bases. This CDR3 has 12 residues. CDR1 SGHRS and CDR2 YFSETQ come from the germline V gene. Trimming cost V 7 bases and J 7 bases; bases outside gene matches: 4. The CDR3 region has the DNA TGCGCCAGCTCTTCGGGAGGGAATGAGCAGTTCTTC. This encodes CASSSGGNEQFF.

This chain connects TRBV6-7 to TRBJ1-1; a weak D match, TRBD1 (5 bases). Being an ORF, TRBV6-7 has a function that is uncertain. Trimming took 6 bases from V and 6 from J, leaving 14 bases between them. The CDR3 contains 13 residues. The CDR3 nucleotides read TGTGCCAGCAGCTTCAGGGTAGCCGCTGAAGCTTTCTTT. This encodes CASSFRVAAEAFF.